This TCR beta chain emerged from a study of beta chain features in type 1 diabetes. Whole-study findings and limits: Patients and controls would be equally affected if PCR favored shorter templates.

Germline V gene sequence: CDR1 SQVTM, CDR2 ANQGSEA. V was pared by 2 bases and J by 4 bases, with 10 bases between. This CDR3 has 13 residues. Sorted populations all exceeded 95% purity. Since all of the isolated RNA was reverse transcribed, expressed TCRB transcripts were what got sequenced. Here immunoSEQ multiplex PCR was the method, and the copy in TCRdb shows in-frame clones only, minus some. This table has about 240,000 clones, 25% to 30% appearing once. This clone was counted a few times. The target antigen is unknown. J is TRBJ2-3 and V is TRBV29-1; D not certain. This TCR was sampled from a man aged 30 to 45 in good health. Sequencing input: central memory CD4+ T cells from blood. The DNA for the CDR3 is TGCAGCGTTGAACCCTTTGCGGCAGATACGCAGTATTTT. Translated, it gives CSVEPFAADTQYF.